There are a few counts of the clone carrying this TCR beta chain. These data belong to a study of CD8+ T cells in alopecia areata. Whole-study context: Tofacitinib administration to treated patients was oral, at 5 to 10 mg twice daily.

In each case, RNA was isolated and then reverse transcribed into cDNA as the sequencing template. Profiled with immunoSEQ multiplex PCR; TCRdb holds only in-frame clones, not every one. The sample lists about 200,000 clones; 30% to 40% were seen once. CDR3 length equals 14 residues. Germline CDR1 SQVTM, CDR2 ANQGSEA. Trimming took 6 bases from V and 1 from J, leaving 14 bases between them. Treatment specified: oral pan-JAK inhibitor, 5-10 mg twice daily. The receptor was derived from a human donor with alopecia areata. Sample: CD4+ T cells sorted from blood, taken between weeks 30 and 35, from a patient treated with tofacitinib. The gene calls are TRBV29-1 and TRBJ2-3; D gene uncertain. The CDR3 nucleotides read TGCAGCGTCCCTGCCTGGCTCCGCACAGATACGCAGTATTTT. It yields the protein CSVPAWLRTDTQYF.